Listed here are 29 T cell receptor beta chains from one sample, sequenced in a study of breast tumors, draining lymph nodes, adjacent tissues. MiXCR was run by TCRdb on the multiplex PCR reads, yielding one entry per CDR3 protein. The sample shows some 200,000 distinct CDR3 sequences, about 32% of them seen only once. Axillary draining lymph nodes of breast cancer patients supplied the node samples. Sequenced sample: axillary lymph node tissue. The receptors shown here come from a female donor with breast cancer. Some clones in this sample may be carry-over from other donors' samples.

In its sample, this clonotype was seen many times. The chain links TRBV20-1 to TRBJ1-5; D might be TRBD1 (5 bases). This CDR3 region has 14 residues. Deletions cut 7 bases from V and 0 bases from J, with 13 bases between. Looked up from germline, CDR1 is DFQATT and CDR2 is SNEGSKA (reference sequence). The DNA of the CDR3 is TGCAGTGTTACAGAGGGGAATAGCAATCAGCCCCAGCATTTT. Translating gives CSVTEGNSNQPQHF.

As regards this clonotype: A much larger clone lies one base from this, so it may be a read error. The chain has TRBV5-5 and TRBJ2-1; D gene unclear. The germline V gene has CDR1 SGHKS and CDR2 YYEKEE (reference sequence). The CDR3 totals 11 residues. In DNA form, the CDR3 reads TGTGCCAGCAGCTTCGGATCACAACCCGTGTTC. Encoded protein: CASSFGSQPVF.

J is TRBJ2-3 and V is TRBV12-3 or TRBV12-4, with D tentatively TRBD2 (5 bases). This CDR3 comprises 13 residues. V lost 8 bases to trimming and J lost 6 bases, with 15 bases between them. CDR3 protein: CASGQGPGDTQYF. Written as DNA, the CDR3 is TGTGCCAGCGGGCAAGGCCCGGGGGATACGCAGTATTTT.

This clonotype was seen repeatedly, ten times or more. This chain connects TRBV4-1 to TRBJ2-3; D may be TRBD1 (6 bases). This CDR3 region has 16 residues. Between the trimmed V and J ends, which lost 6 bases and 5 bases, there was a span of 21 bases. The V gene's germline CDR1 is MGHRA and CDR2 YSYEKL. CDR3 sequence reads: CASSGGLRGIQDTQYF. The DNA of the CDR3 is TGCGCCAGCAGTGGGGGTTTGAGGGGGATACAAGATACGCAGTATTTT.

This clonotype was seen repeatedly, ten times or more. CDR3 residues: CASRFTGGAGGYTF. The CDR3, as DNA: TGTGCCAGCAGATTTACAGGGGGCGCCGGGGGCTACACCTTC. This chain links TRBV9 with TRBJ1-2, with TRBD1 identical over 9 bases. The V and J ends lost 5 bases and 8 bases, in that order; junction bases with no gene match: 10. The CDR3 has 14 amino acids. CDR1 SGDLS and CDR2 YYNGEE come from the germline V gene.

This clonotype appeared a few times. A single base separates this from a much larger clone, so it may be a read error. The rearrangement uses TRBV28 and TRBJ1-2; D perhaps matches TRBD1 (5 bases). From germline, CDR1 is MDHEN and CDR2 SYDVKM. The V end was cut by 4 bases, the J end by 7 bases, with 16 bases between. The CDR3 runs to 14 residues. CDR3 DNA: TGTGCCAGCAGTTCAAGCAGGGACGGCTGTGGCTACACCTTC. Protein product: CASSSSRDGCGYTF.

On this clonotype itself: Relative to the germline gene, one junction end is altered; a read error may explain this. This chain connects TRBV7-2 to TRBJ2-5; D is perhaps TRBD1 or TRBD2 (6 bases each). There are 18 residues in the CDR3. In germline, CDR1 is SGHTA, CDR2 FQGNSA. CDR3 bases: TGTGCCAGCAGCTTAGTCGGGAGTGGGCTGGCGGGACAACAGACCCAGCACTTC. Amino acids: CASSLVGSGLAGQQTQHF.

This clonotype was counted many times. The CDR3 sequence: CASSSTLAGGYGEQFF. CDR3 coding DNA: TGTGCCAGCAGCTCCACTCTAGCGGGAGGGTACGGTGAGCAGTTCTTC. The chain is built from TRBV7-2 and TRBJ2-1; 12 bases line up with TRBD2. The trim removed 4 bases at V and 9 bases at J, leaving 10 bases unmatched. The CDR3 totals 16 residues. Per germline, CDR1 SGHTA and CDR2 FQGNSA.

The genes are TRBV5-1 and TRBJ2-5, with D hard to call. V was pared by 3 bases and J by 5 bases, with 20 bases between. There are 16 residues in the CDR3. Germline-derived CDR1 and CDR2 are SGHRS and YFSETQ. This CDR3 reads CASSWGVELDGETQYF. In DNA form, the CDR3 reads TGCGCCAGCAGCTGGGGTGTGGAGCTAGACGGGGAGACCCAGTACTTC.

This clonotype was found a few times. The DNA of the CDR3 is TGTGCCAGCAGTGAAGAACAAGAGGCCACTGAAGCTTTCTTT. Protein sequence: CASSEEQEATEAFF. The chain has TRBV2 and TRBJ1-1, with D unclear. Germline V lookup: CDR1 SNHLY, CDR2 FYNNEI. This CDR3 contains 14 residues. V lost 1 base, J lost 4 bases, and 10 bases lay in between.

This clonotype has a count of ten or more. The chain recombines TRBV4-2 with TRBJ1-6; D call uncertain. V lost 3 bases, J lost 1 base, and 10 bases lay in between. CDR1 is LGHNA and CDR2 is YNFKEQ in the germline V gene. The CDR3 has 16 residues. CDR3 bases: TGTGCCAGCAGCCAGGCGGTTGAGTCCTATAATTCACCCCTCCACTTT. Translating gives CASSQAVESYNSPLHF.

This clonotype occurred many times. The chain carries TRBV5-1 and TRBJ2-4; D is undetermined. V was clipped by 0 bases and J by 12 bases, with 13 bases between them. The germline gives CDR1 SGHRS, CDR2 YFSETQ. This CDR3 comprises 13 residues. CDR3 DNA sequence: TGCGCCAGCAGCTTGGGCCTGGGCCCCCCTCAGTACTTC. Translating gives CASSLGLGPPQYF.

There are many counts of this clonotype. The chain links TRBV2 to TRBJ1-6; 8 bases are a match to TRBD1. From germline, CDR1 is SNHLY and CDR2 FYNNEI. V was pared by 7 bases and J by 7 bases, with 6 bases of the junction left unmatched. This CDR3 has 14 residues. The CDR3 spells CASNPQGVNSPLHF. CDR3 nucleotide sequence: TGTGCCAGCAACCCACAGGGGGTCAATTCACCCCTCCACTTT.

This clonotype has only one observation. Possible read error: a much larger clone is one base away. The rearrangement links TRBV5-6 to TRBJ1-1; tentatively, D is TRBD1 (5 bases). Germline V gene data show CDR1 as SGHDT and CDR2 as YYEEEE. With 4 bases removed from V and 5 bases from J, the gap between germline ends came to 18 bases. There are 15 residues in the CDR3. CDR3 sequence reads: CASSTGARRKTEAFF. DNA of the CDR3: TGTGCCAGCAGCACTGGGGCACGCAGAAAAACTGAAGCTTTCTTT.

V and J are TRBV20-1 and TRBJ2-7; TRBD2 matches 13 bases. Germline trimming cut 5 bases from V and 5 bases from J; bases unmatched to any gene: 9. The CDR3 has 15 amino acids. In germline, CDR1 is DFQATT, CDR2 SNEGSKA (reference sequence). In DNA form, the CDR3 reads TGCAGTGCTCCCCGGCAGGGACTAGCGGGAAACGAGCAGTACTTC. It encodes CSAPRQGLAGNEQYF.

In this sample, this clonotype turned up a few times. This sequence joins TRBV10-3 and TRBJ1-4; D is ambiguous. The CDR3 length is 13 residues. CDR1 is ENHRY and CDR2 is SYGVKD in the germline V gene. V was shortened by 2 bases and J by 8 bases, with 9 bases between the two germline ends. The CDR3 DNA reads TGTGCCATCAGTGAGAAGGGTGGCGAAAAACTGTTTTTT. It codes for CAISEKGGEKLFF.

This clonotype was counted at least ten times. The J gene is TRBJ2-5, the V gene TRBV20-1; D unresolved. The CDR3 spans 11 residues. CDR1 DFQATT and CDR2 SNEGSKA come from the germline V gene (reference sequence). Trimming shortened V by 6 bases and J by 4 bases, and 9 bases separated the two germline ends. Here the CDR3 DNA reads TGCAGTGCCCTACTATCAGAGACCCAGTACTTC. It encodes CSALLSETQYF.

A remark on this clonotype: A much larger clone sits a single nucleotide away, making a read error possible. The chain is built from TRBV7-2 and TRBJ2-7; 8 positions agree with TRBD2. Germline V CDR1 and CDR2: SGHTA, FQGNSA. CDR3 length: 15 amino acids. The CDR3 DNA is TGTGCCAGCAGCTTAGCAACTAGCGGTTCCTACGAGCAGCACTTC. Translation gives CASSLATSGSYEQHF.

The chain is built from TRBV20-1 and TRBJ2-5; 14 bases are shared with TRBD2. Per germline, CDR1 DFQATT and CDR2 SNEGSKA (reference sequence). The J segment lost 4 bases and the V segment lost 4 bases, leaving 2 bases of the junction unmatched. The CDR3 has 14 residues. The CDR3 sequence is CSAKTSGRGETQYF. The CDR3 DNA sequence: TGCAGTGCTAAGACTAGCGGGAGGGGAGAGACCCAGTACTTC.

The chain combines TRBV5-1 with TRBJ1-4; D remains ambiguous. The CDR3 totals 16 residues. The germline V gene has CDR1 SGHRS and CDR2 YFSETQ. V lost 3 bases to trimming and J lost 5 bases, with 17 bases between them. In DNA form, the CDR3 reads TGCGCCAGCAGCTCGGACGTTGGCGGAAACAATGAAAAACTGTTTTTT. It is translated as CASSSDVGGNNEKLFF.

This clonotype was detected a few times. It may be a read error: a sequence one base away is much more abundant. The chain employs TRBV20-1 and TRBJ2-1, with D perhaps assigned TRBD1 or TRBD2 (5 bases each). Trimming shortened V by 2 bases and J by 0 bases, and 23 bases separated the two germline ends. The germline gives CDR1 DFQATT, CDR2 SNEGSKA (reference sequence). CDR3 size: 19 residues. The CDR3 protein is CSARSQEAGTGRSYNEQFF. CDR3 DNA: TGCAGTGCTAGAAGTCAAGAGGCAGGGACCGGACGCTCCTACAATGAGCAGTTCTTC.

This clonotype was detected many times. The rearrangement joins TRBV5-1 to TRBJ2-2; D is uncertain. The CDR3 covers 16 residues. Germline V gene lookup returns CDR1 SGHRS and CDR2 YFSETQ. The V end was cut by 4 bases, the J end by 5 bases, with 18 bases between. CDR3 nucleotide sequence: TGCGCCAGCAGCCTCGGCCATTCGGAAGGAACCGGGGAGCTGTTTTTT. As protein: CASSLGHSEGTGELFF. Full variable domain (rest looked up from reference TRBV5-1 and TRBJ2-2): KAGVTQTPRYLIKTRGQQVTLSCSPISGHRSVSWYQQTPGQGLQFLFEYFSETQRNKGNFPGRFSGRQFSNSRSEMNVSTLELGDSALYLCASSLGHSEGTGELFFGEGSRLTVL.

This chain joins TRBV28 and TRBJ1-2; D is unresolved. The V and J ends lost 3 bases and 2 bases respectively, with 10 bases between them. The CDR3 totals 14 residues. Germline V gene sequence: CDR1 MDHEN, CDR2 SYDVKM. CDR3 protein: CASSLNGENYGYTF. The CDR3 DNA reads TGTGCCAGCAGTTTGAATGGAGAAAACTATGGCTACACCTTC.

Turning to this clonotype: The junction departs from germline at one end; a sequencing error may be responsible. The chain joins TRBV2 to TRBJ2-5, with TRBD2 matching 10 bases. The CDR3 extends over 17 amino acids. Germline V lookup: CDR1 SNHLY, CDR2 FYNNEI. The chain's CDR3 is CACSAGSPSGGGWTQYF. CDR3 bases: TGTGCCTGCAGTGCTGGATCACCTAGCGGGGGAGGGTGGACCCAGTACTTC. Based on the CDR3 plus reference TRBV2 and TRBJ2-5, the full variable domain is EPEVTQTPSHQVTQMGQEVILRCVPISNHLYFYWYRQILGQKVEFLVSFYNNEISEKSEIFDDQFSVERPDGSNFTLKIRSTKLEDSAMYFCACSAGSPSGGGWTQYFGPGTRLLVL.

The CDR3 reads CASSPEIENTEAFF. In nucleotides, the CDR3 is TGTGCCAGCAGCCCGGAGATCGAGAACACTGAAGCTTTCTTT. This sequence joins TRBV5-4 and TRBJ1-1; D is unresolved. The V end was cut by 4 bases, the J end by 1 base, with 11 bases between. Germline-derived CDR1 and CDR2 are SGHNT and YYREEE (reference sequence). The CDR3 has 14 residues.

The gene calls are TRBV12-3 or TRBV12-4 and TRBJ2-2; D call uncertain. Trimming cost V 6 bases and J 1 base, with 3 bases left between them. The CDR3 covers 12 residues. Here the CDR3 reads CASRMNTGELFF. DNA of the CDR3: TGTGCCAGCAGAATGAACACCGGGGAGCTGTTTTTT.

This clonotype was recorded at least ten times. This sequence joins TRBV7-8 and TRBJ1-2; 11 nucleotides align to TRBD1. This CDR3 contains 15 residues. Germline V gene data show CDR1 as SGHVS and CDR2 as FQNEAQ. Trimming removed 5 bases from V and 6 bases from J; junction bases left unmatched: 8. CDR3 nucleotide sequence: TGTGCCAGCAGCCTACCTCCGGGACAGGGGGATGGCTACACCTTC. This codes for CASSLPPGQGDGYTF.

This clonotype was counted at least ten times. This CDR3 reads CSARDPWGGNQPQHF. The CDR3 bases are TGCAGTGCTAGAGATCCCTGGGGGGGGAATCAGCCCCAGCATTTT. The rearrangement links TRBV20-1 to TRBJ1-5, with a weak D call TRBD1 (5 bases). This CDR3 has 15 residues. Germline V gene lookup returns CDR1 DFQATT and CDR2 SNEGSKA (reference sequence). Trimming cost V 0 bases and J 4 bases, with 13 bases left between them.

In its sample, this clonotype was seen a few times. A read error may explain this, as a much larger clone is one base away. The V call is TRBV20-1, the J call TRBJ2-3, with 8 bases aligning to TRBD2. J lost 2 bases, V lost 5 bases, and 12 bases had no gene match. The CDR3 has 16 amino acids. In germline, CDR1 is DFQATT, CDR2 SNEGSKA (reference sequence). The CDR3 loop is CSAGGRLAGSTDTQYF. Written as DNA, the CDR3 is TGCAGTGCTGGGGGCCGTCTAGCGGGCTCCACAGATACGCAGTATTTT.